This TCR beta chain was sequenced during a study of blood T cell repertoires in COVID-19 (dated by TCRdb to the early 2020s). Background for the entire study: Samples covering the acute and convalescent phases of COVID-19 were provided by collaborators in the United States, Italy and Spain. The prospective study material was composed of cDNA or gDNA derived from T cells, B-cell-depleted T cells, or PBMCs. The dataset comprised deeply sampled blood TCRbeta repertoires from subjects exposed to, actively infected with, or recovered from COVID-19. The repertoires were made available in a free public database intended to serve as a resource for research on the immune response to SARS-CoV-2. Samples were obtained from the ongoing ImmuneRACE study (first 160 participants) and from over 1,000 subjects provided by 6 global collaborators. The sample metadata nearly always contained a de-identified subject ID, COVID-19 status, age in years and sex. HLA class I and class II types, where available, came from metadata supplied by the sample provider rather than from assay-based typing. Overall results and qualifications from the work: The amount of clinical and demographic metadata varied by source and participant and was provided uncurated.

One collaborating source in Seattle enrolled patients while the patients were actively infected and followed the patients over time throughout the course of disease. Whole blood was collected in K2EDTA tubes by collaborating institutions according to the institutions' own protocols. For TCRbeta analysis, collaborator samples were shipped as frozen whole blood, as isolated PBMCs, or as DNA extracted from either sample type. The immunoSEQ Assay, a bias-controlled multiplex PCR, was used to amplify TCRbeta CDR3 regions from genomic DNA. The original methods were these. The number of nucleated cells in each sample was estimated by amplification of reference gene primers within the assay. To quantify the absolute abundance of each unique TCRbeta CDR3 rearrangement, sequence reads were collapsed and filtered. For each sample, productive Simpson clonality was calculated as the square root of Simpson's diversity index over productive rearrangements. TCRdb mirrors the immuneACCESS table, restricted to in-frame sequences. Some clones are absent from its copies; in checked studies, under half trace to an unresolved V gene, and the reason for the others is unknown. D and trimming were read from the DNA, whereas the V and J calls and clone size are those reported in that table. The sample yields approximately 50,000 clones; 82% were counted once. The ten largest make up under 14% of the sample.

Details on this clone: Its recognized antigen is unknown. The record has no base qualities; no much larger clone is one base away.

Sequenced: peripheral blood. This TCR derives from a man older than 75 with COVID-19, enrolled during active disease.

The sequence in DNA is TGTGCCAGCAAAGGGCCAGGGGAGACCCAGTACTTC. Translation gives CASKGPGETQYF. This sequence uses TRBV7-2 and TRBJ2-5, with TRBD1 perhaps the D gene, on 5 matching bases. V sheds 7 bases and J sheds 5 bases, leaving 11 bases between their ends. From cysteine to phenylalanine, the CDR3 is 12 amino acids long. The sequence is cut down to CDR3 DNA, 36 bases in frame from base 1. The germline V gene yields SGHTA for CDR1 and FQGNSA for CDR2. Where the CDR3 stops, the reference TRBV7-2 and TRBJ2-5 genes take over; the full variable domain is GAGVSQSPSNKVTEKGKDVELRCDPISGHTALYWYRQSLGQGLEFLIYFQGNSAPDKSGLPSDRFSAERTGGSVSTLTIQRTQQEDSAVYLCASKGPGETQYFGPGTRLLVL.